A selection of T cell receptor beta chains follows, all from one sample in a study of blood T cell repertoires in COVID-19. Method: immunoSEQ multiplex PCR; TCRdb's copy keeps in-frame clones and lacks some. The table records fewer than 200,000 clones, around 83% of them present only once. The sequencing input was peripheral blood. Receptors originate from a woman in her seventies who had recovered from COVID-19. The CDR3 runs from the conserved cysteine through the conserved F or W. Fields, in order: V gene, D gene, clone size, J gene, CDR3 protein, CDR3 DNA. The D gene is left open where the match is weak. Rows give clone size only sometimes, using once, few, many, or a class for an expanded clone.

>TRBV5-1|TRBD1|NA|TRBJ1-1
CASSRPGGTEAFF
TGCGCCAGCAGCAGACCAGGGGGCACTGAAGCTTTCTTT
>TRBV6-5|NA|NA|TRBJ1-2
CASSDRQLYNYGYTF
TGTGCCAGCAGCGACCGACAGCTTTATAACTATGGCTACACCTTC
>TRBV5-1|TRBD1|NA|TRBJ1-2
CASSLGTGGLGGYTF
TGCGCCAGCAGCCTAGGGACAGGGGGCTTGGGTGGCTACACCTTC
>TRBV11-1|NA|few|TRBJ1-5
CASSPFPNQPQHF
TGTGCCAGCAGCCCCTTCCCTAATCAGCCCCAGCATTTT
>TRBV9|NA|NA|TRBJ2-2
CASSVVGQGYTGELFF
TGTGCCAGCAGCGTAGTGGGCCAGGGTTACACCGGGGAGCTGTTTTTT
>TRBV7-2|TRBD1|NA|TRBJ1-5
CASSRTGASNQPQHF
TGTGCCAGCAGCCGGACAGGGGCCAGCAATCAGCCCCAGCATTTT
>TRBV5-1|NA|NA|TRBJ1-2
CASSLVGGAANYGYTF
TGCGCCAGCAGCTTGGTTGGGGGGGCTGCTAACTATGGCTACACCTTC
>TRBV4-1|NA|NA|TRBJ1-4
CASSQEQGIEKLFF
TGCGCCAGCAGCCAAGAGCAGGGGATCGAAAAACTGTTTTTT
>TRBV18|NA|NA|TRBJ1-1
CASSPGAGLSEAFF
TGTGCCAGCTCACCAGGGGCGGGACTTTCCGAGGCTTTCTTT
>TRBV27|TRBD2|NA|TRBJ2-3
CASSLSSGTITDTQYF
TGTGCCAGCAGTTTGTCTAGCGGGACGATCACAGATACGCAGTATTTT
>TRBV20-1|NA|NA|TRBJ1-2
CSAPRGGYTF
TGCAGTGCCCCGAGGGGGGGCTACACCTTC
>TRBV12-5|TRBD2|NA|TRBJ2-1
CASGLVLGGTVAGGPENNEQFF
TGTGCTAGTGGTTTGGTACTTGGGGGCACGGTAGCGGGAGGGCCTGAAAACAATGAGCAGTTCTTC
>TRBV7-9|TRBD1|once|TRBJ2-7
CASSQRTGPYEQYF
TGTGCCAGCAGCCAAAGGACAGGGCCCTACGAGCAGTACTTC
>TRBV2|TRBD2|few|TRBJ2-7
CASSRSGRAYEQYF
TGTGCCAGCAGTCGAAGCGGGAGGGCCTACGAGCAGTACTTC
>TRBV5-1|TRBD2|NA|TRBJ2-1
CASSRGTSGSRSYNEQFF
TGCGCCAGCAGCCGCGGGACTAGCGGGAGTAGGTCCTACAATGAGCAGTTCTTC
>TRBV7-3|NA|NA|TRBJ2-1
CASSFSRYNEQFF
TGTGCCAGCAGCTTCTCCAGATACAATGAGCAGTTCTTC
>TRBV7-2|NA|NA|TRBJ1-3
CASSLLAIMGNTIYF
TGTGCCAGCAGCTTACTTGCGATCATGGGAAACACCATATATTTT
>TRBV7-9|NA|NA|TRBJ2-1
CASSGNSRGEQFF
TGTGCCAGCAGCGGCAACTCCCGCGGGGAGCAGTTCTTC
>TRBV5-6|NA|NA|TRBJ2-7
CASSPGRGVQYF
TGTGCCAGCAGCCCGGGGAGGGGGGTGCAGTACTTC
>TRBV19|NA|NA|TRBJ1-3
CASIADTASGNTIYF
TGTGCCAGTATAGCGGACACGGCCTCTGGAAACACCATATATTTT
>TRBV7-8|NA|NA|TRBJ1-1
CASSSHPMNTEAFF
TGTGCCAGCAGCTCACACCCGATGAACACTGAAGCTTTCTTT
>TRBV7-2|NA|once|TRBJ1-3
CASSLHFSGNTIYF
TGTGCCAGCAGCCTCCACTTCTCTGGAAACACCATATATTTT
>TRBV14|NA|NA|TRBJ1-2
CASSGPGYPNYGYTF
TGTGCCAGCAGCGGACCAGGGTACCCTAACTATGGCTACACCTTC
>TRBV7-9|TRBD2|NA|TRBJ2-5
CASSSLGEGLQETQYF
TGTGCCAGCAGCTCCTTGGGGGAGGGCCTCCAAGAGACCCAGTACTTC
>TRBV10-1|TRBD2|NA|TRBJ2-5
CARYPPTSARGYETQYF
TGCGCCAGATACCCCCCGACTAGCGCCCGGGGGTATGAGACCCAGTACTTC
>TRBV5-8|TRBD2|NA|TRBJ2-1
CASSLVPSGGYEQFF
TGTGCCAGCAGCTTGGTCCCTAGCGGGGGGTATGAGCAGTTCTTC
>TRBV28|TRBD2|once|TRBJ2-1
CASSPGLGGWNNEQFF
TGTGCCAGCAGCCCTGGATTGGGGGGGTGGAACAATGAGCAGTTCTTC
>TRBV18|TRBD2|NA|TRBJ2-1
CASSPSGSLNEQFF
TGTGCCAGCTCACCTAGCGGGAGCCTTAATGAGCAGTTCTTC
>TRBV20-1|NA|NA|TRBJ1-4
CSASVGRGEKLFF
TGCAGTGCTAGTGTGGGGCGGGGTGAAAAACTGTTTTTT
>TRBV3-1/TRBV3-2|NA|NA|TRBJ1-4
CASSPPGPGGEKLFF
TGTGCCAGCAGCCCCCCGGGCCCCGGGGGTGAAAAACTGTTTTTT
>TRBV10-3|NA|NA|TRBJ2-3
CAISEYGHPSTDTQYF
TGTGCCATCAGTGAGTACGGACACCCTAGCACAGATACGCAGTATTTT